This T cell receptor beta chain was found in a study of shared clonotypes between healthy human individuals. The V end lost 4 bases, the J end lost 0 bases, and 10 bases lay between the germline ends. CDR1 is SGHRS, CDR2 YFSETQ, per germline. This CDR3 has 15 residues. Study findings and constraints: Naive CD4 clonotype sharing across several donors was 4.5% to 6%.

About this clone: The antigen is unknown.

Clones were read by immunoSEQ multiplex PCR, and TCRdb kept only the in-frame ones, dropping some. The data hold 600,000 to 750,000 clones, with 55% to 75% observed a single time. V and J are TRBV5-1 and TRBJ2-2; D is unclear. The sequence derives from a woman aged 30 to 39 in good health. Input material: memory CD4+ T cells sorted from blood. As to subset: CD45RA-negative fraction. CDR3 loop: CASSRTVANTGELFF. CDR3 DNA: TGCGCCAGCAGCAGGACGGTTGCGAACACCGGGGAGCTGTTTTTT. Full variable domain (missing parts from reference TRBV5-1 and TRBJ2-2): KAGVTQTPRYLIKTRGQQVTLSCSPISGHRSVSWYQQTPGQGLQFLFEYFSETQRNKGNFPGRFSGRQFSNSRSEMNVSTLELGDSALYLCASSRTVANTGELFFGEGSRLTVL.